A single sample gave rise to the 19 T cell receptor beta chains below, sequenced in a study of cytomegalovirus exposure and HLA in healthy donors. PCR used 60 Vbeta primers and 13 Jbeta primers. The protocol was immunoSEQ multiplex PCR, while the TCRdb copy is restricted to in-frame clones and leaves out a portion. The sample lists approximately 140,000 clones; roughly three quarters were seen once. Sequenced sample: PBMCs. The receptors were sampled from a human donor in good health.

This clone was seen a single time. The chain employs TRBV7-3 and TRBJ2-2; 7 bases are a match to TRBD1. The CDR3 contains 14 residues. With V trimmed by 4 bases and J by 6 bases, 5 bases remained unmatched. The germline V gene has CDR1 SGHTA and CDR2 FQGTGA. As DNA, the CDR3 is TGTGCCAGCAGCTCCGCCACAGGGGCCGGGGAGCTGTTTTTT. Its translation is CASSSATGAGELFF.

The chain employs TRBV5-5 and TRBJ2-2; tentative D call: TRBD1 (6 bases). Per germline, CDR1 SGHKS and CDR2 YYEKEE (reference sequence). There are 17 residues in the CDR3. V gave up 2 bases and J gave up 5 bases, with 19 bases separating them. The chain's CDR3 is CASSFGGRGSGTGELFF. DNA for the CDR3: TGTGCCAGCAGCTTTGGGGGCCGAGGGAGTGGAACCGGGGAGCTGTTTTTT.

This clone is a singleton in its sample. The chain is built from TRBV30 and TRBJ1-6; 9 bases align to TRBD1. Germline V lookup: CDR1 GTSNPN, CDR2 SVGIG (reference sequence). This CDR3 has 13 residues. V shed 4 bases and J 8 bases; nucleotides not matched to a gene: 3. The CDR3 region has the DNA TGTGCCTGGACCTGGGACAGGGATTCACCCCTCCACTTT. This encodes CAWTWDRDSPLHF.

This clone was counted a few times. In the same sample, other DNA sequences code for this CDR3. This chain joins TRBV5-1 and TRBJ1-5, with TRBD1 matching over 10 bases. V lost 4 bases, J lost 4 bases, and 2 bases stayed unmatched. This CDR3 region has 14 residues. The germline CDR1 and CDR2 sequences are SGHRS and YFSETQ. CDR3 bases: TGCGCCAGCAGCCCGGGACAGGGGAATCAGCCCCAGCATTTT. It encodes CASSPGQGNQPQHF.

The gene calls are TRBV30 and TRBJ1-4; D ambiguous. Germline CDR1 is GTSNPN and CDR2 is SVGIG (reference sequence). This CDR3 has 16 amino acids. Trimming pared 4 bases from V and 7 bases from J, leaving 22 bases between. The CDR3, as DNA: TGTGCCTGGACCCCAGTGGAGGGAAGTATTGGTGAAAAACTGTTTTTT. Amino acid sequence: CAWTPVEGSIGEKLFF.

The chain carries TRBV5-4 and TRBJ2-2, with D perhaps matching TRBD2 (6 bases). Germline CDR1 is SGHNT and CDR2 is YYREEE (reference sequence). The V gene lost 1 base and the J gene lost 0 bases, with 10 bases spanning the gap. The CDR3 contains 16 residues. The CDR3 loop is CASSLPTGANTGELFF. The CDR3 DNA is TGTGCCAGCAGCTTGCCAACGGGGGCGAACACCGGGGAGCTGTTTTTT.

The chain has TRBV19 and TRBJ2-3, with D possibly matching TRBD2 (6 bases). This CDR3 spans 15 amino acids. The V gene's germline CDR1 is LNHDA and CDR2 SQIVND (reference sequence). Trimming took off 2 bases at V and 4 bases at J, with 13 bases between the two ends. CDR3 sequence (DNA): TGTGCCAGTAGTATACGGAGGGAAGGTGCAGATACGCAGTATTTT. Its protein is CASSIRREGADTQYF.

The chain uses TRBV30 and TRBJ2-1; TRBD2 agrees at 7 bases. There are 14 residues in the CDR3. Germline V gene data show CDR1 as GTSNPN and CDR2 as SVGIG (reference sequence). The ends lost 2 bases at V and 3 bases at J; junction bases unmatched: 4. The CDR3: CAWSRQRGYNEQFF. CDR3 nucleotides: TGTGCCTGGAGTAGGCAGCGGGGCTACAATGAGCAGTTCTTC.

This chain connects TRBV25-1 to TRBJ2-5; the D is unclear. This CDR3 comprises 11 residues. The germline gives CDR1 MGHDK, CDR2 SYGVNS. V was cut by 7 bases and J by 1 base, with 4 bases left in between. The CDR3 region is CASTSQETQYF. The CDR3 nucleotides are TGTGCCAGCACCTCCCAAGAGACCCAGTACTTC.

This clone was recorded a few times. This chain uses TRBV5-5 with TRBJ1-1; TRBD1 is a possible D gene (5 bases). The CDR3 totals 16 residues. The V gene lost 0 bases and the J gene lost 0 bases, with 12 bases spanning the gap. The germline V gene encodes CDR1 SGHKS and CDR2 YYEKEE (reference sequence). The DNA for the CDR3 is TGTGCCAGCAGCTTGGGCAGGGAACCTTTGAACACTGAAGCTTTCTTT. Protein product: CASSLGREPLNTEAFF.

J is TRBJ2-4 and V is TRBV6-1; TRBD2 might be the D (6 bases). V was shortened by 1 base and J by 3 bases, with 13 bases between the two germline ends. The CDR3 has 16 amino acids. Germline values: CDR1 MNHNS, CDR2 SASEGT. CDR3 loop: CASSEVVGGGKNIQYF. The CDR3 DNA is TGTGCCAGCAGTGAAGTTGTGGGGGGAGGCAAAAACATTCAGTACTTC.

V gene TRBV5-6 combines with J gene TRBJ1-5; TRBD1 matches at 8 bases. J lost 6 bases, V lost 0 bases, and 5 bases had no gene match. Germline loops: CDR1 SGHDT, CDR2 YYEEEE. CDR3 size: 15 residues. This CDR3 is CASSLGTGLGQPQHF. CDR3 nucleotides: TGTGCCAGCAGCTTGGGGACAGGGCTAGGTCAGCCCCAGCATTTT.

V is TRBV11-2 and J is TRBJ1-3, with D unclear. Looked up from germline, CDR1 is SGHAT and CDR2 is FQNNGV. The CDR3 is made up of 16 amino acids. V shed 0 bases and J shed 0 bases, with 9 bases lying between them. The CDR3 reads CASSLEVLASGNTIYF. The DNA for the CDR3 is TGTGCCAGCAGCTTAGAGGTTTTGGCCTCTGGAAACACCATATATTTT.

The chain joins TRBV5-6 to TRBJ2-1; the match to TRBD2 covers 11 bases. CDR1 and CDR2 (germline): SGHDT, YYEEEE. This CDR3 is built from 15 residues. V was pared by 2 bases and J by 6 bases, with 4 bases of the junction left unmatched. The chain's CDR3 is CASSFITSGGNEQFF. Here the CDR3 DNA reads TGTGCCAGCAGCTTTATAACTAGCGGGGGCAATGAGCAGTTCTTC.

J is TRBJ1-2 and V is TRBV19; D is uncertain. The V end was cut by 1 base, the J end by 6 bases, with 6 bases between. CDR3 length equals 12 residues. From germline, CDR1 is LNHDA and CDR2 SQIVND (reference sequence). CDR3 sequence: CASSIVRDGYTF. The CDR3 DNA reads TGTGCCAGTAGTATAGTTCGGGATGGCTACACCTTC.

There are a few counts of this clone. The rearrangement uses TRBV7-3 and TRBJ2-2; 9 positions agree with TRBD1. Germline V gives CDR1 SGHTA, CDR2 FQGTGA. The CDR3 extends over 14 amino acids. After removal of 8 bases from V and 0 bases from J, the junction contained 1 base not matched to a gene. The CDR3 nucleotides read TGTGCCAGCGGGACAGGGCCGAACACCGGGGAGCTGTTTTTT. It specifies CASGTGPNTGELFF.

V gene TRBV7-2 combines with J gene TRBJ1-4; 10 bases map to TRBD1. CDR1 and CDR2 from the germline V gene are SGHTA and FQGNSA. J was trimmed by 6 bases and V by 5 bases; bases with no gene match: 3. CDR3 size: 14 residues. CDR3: CASSRDRGDEKLFF. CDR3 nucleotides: TGTGCCAGCAGCCGGGACAGGGGAGATGAAAAACTGTTTTTT.

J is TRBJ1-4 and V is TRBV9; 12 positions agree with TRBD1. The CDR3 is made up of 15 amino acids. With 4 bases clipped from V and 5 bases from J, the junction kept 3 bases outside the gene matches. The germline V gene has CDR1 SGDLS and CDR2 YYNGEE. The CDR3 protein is CASSPGTGGNEKLFF. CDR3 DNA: TGTGCCAGCAGCCCCGGGACAGGGGGCAATGAAAAACTGTTTTTT.

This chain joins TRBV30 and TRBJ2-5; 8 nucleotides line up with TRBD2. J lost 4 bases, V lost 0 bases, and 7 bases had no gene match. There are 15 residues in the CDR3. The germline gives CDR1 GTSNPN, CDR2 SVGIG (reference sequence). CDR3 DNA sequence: TGTGCCTGGAGTGTAGTCCGGGGGGGCCGAGAGACCCAGTACTTC. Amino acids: CAWSVVRGGRETQYF.